This record looks at one T cell receptor (beta chain) sequence and its context. Sequencing was performed with immunoSEQ multiplex PCR; in TCRdb, only in-frame clones are kept and a portion is missing. The sample lists some 25,000 clones, over 75% occurring once. The data belong to a study of T cell responses to AZD1222 COVID-19 vaccine. With V trimmed by 8 bases and J by 1 base, 5 bases remained unmatched. This CDR3 region has 14 residues. Germline V gives CDR1 LNHNV, CDR2 YYDKDF (reference sequence). The sequences come from peripheral blood, collected 28 days after the second AZD1222 dose. The rearrangement links TRBV15 to TRBJ2-3; 8 bases map to TRBD1. The sequence was collected from an adult who received the AZD1222 COVID-19 vaccine. CDR3 sequence (DNA): TGTGCCACCTCGCGGGGACAGGGCACAGATACGCAGTATTTT. Protein product: CATSRGQGTDTQYF. The full variable domain, with the rest looked up from reference TRBV15 and TRBJ2-3, is DAMVIQNPRYQVTQFGKPVTLSCSQTLNHNVMYWYQQKSSQAPKLLFHYYDKDFNNEADTPDNFQSRRPNTSFCFLDIRSPGLGDTAMYLCATSRGQGTDTQYFGPGTRLTVL.